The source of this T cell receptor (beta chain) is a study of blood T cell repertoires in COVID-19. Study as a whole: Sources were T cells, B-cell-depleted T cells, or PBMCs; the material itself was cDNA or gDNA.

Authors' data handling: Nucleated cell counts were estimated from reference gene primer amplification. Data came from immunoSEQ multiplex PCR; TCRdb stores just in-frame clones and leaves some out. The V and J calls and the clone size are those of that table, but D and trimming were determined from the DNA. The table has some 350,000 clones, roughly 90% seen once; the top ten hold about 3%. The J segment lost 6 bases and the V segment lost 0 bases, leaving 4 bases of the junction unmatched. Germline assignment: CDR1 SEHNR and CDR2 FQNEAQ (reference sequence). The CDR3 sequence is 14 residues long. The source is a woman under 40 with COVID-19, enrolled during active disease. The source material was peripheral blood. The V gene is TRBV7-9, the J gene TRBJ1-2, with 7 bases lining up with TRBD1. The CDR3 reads CASSLAAGGNGYTF. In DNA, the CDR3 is TGTGCCAGCAGCTTAGCAGCAGGGGGGAATGGCTACACCTTC.